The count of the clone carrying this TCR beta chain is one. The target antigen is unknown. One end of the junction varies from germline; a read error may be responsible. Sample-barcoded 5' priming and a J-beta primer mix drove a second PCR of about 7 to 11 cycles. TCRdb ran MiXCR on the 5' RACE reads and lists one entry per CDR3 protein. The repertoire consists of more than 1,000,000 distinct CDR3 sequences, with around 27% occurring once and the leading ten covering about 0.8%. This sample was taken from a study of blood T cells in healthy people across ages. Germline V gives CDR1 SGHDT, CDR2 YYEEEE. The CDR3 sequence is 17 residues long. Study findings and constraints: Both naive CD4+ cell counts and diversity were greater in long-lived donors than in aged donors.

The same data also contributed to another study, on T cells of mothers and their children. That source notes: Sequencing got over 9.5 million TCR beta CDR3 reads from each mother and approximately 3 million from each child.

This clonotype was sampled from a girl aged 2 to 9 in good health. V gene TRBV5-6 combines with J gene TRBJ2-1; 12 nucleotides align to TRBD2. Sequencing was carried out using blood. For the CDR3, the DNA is TGTGCCAGCAGCTCCCGACTAGCGGGGGACCACTACAATGAGCAGCTCTTC. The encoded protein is CASSSRLAGDHYNEQLF.